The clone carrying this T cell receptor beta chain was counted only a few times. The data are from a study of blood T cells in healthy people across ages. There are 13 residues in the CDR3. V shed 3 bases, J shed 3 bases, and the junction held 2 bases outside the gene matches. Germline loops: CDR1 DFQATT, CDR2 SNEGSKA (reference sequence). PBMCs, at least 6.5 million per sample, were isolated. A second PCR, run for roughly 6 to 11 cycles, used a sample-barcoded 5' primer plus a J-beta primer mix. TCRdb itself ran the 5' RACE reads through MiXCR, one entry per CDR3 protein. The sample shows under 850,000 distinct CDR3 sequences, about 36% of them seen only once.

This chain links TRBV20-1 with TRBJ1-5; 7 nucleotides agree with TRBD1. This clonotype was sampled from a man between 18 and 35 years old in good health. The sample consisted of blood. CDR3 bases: TGCAGTGCTAGGGGACAGAACAATCAGCCCCAGCATTTT. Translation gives CSARGQNNQPQHF.